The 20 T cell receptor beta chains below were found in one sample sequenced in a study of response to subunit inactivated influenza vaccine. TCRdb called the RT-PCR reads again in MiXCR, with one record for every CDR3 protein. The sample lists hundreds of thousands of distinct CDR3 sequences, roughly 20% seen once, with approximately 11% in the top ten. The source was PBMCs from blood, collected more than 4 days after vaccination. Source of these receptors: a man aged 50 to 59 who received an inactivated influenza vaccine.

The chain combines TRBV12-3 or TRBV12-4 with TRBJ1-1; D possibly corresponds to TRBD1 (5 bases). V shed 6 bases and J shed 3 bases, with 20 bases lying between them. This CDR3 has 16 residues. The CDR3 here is CASSKGRNFGDTEAFF. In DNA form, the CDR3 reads TGTGCCAGCAGCAAGGGACGCAACTTTGGGGACACTGAAGCTTTCTTT.

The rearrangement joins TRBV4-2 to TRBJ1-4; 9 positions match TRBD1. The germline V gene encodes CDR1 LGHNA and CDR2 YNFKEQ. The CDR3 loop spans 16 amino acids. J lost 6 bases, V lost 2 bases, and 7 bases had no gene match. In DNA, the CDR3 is TGTGCCAGCAGCCAACACTCTCGGGACAGGGATGAAAAACTGTTTTTT. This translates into CASSQHSRDRDEKLFF.

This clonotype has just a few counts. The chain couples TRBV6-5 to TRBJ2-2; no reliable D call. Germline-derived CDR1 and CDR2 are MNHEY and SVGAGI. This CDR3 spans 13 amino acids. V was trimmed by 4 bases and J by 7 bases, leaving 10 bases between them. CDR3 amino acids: CASSSKGFGELFF. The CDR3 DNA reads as TGTGCCAGCAGTTCCAAGGGTTTCGGGGAGCTGTTTTTT.

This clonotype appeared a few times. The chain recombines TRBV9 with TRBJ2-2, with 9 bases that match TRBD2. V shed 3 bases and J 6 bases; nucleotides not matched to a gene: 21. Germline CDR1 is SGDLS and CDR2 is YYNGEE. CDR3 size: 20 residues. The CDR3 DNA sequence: TGTGCCAGCAGCGGAGCAGGGGCTAGCGGGAAATCGGGATACGCCGGGGAGCTGTTTTTT. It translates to CASSGAGASGKSGYAGELFF.

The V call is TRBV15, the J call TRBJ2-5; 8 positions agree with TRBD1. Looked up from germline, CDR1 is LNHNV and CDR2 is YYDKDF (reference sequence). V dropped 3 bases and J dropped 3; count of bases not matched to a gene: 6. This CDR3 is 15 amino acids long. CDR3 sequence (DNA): TGTGCCACCAGCAGCGGGGACAGGCTCGAAGAGACCCAGTACTTC. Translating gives CATSSGDRLEETQYF.

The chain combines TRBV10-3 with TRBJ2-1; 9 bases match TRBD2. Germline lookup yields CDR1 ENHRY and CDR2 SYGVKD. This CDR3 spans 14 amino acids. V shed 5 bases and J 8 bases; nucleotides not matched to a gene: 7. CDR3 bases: TGTGCCATCAGTAGTTCCCGGACTAGCGATGAGCAGTTCTTC. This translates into CAISSSRTSDEQFF.

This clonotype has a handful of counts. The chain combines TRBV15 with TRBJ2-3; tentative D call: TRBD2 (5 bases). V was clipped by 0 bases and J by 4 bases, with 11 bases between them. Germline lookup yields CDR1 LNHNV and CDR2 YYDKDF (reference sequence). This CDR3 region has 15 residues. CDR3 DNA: TGTGCCACCAGCAGAGAGCGGAGGACGGCAGATACGCAGTATTTT. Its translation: CATSRERRTADTQYF.

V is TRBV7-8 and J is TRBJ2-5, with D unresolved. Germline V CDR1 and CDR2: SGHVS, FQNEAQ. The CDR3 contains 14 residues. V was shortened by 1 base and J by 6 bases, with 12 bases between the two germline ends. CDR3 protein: CASSLDVSPQTQYF. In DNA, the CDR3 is TGTGCCAGCAGCTTAGATGTTAGCCCCCAGACCCAGTACTTC. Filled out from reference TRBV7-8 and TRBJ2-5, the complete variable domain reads GAGVSQSPRYKVAKRGQDVALRCDPISGHVSLFWYQQALGQGPEFLTYFQNEAQLDKSGLPSDRFFAERPEGSVSTLKIQRTQQEDSAVYLCASSLDVSPQTQYFGPGTRLLVL.

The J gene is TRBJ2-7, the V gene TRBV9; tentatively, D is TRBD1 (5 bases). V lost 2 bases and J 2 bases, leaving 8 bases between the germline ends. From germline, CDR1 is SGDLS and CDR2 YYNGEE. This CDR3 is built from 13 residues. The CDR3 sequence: CASSVGATYEQYF. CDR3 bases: TGTGCCAGCAGCGTTGGGGCAACCTACGAGCAGTACTTC. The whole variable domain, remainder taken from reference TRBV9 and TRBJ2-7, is DSGVTQTPKHLITATGQRVTLRCSPRSGDLSVYWYQQSLDQGLQFLIQYYNGEERAKGNILERFSAQQFPDLHSELNLSSLELGDSALYFCASSVGATYEQYFGPGTRLTVT.

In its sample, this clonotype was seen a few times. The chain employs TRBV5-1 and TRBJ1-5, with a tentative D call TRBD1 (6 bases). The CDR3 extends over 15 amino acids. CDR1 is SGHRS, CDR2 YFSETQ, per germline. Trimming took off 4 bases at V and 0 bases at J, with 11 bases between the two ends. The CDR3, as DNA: TGCGCCAGCAGCGAACAGGGTAGTAGCAATCAGCCCCAGCATTTT. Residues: CASSEQGSSNQPQHF.

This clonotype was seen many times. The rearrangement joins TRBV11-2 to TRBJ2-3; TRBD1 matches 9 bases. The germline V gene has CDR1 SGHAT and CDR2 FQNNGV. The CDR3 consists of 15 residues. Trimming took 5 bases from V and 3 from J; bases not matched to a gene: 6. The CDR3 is CASSLGQGRTDTQYF. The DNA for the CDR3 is TGTGCCAGCAGCCTCGGACAGGGGCGAACAGATACGCAGTATTTT. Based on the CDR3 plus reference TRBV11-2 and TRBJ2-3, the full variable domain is EAGVAQSPRYKIIEKRQSVAFWCNPISGHATLYWYQQILGQGPKLLIQFQNNGVVDDSQLPKDRFSAERLKGVDSTLKIQPAKLEDSAVYLCASSLGQGRTDTQYFGPGTRLTVL.

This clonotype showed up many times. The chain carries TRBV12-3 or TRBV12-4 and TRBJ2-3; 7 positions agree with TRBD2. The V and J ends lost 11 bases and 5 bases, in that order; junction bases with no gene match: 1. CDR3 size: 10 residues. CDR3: CASGGDTQYF. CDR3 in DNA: TGTGCCTCGGGAGGAGATACGCAGTATTTT.

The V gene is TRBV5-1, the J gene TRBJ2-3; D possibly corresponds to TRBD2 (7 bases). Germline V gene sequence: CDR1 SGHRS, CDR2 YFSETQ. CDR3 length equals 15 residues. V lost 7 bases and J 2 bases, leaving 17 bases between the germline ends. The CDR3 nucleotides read TGCGCCAGCCAAGCGGCGGGGGCTTACACAGATACGCAGTATTTT. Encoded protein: CASQAAGAYTDTQYF.

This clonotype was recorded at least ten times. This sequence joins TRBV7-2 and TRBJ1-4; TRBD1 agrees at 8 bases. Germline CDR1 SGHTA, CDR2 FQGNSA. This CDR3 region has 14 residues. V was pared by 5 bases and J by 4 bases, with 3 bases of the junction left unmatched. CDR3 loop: CASSLDRVNEKLFF. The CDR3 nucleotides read TGTGCCAGCAGCCTGGACAGGGTTAATGAAAAACTGTTTTTT.

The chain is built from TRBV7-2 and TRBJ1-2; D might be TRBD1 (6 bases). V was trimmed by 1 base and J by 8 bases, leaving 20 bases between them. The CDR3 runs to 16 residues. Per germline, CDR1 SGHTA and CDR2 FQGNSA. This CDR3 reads CASSLEGSRGGYGYTF. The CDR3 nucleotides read TGTGCCAGCAGCTTAGAGGGGTCCAGGGGTGGGTACGGCTACACCTTC.

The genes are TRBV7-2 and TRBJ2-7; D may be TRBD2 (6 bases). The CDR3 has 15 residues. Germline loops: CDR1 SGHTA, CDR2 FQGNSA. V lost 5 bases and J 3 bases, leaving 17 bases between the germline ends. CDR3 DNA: TGTGCCAGCAGCCCTCGAGGAGGGTCTTACTACGAGCAGTACTTC. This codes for CASSPRGGSYYEQYF.

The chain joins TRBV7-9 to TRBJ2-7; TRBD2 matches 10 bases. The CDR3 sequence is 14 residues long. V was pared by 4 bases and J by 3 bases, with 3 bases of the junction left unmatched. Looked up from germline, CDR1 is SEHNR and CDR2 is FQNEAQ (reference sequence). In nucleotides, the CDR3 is TGTGCCAGCAGCTCTTGGACTAGCGGCTACGAGCAGTACTTC. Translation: CASSSWTSGYEQYF.

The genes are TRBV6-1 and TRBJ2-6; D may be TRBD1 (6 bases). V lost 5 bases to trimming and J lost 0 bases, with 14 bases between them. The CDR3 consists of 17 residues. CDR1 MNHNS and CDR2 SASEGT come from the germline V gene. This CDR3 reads CASSPQDSFSGANVLTF. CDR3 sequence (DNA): TGTGCCAGCAGTCCCCAGGACAGTTTCTCTGGGGCCAACGTCCTGACTTTC.

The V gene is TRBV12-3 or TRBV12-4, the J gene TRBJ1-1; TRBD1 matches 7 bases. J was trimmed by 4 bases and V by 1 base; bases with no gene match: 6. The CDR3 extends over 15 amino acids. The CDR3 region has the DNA TGTGCCAGCAGTTTAGAAGGACAGGTTGGCACTGAAGCTTTCTTT. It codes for CASSLEGQVGTEAFF.

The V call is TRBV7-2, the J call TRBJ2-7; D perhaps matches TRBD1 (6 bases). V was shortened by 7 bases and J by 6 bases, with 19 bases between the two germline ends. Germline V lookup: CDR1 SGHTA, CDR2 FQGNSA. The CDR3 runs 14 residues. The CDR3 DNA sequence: TGTGCCAGCATCCCAGGGGCAGGGACCGGCGAGCAGTACTTC. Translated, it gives CASIPGAGTGEQYF.